This T cell receptor beta chain was retrieved from a study of T cell responses to AZD1222 COVID-19 vaccine. Libraries were prepared by immunoSEQ multiplex PCR; TCRdb keeps only in-frame clonotypes and omits some of them. The sample records approximately 140,000 clones, less than 95% being singletons. Notes on the study in general: Two AZD1222 doses significantly raised spike-specific TCR breadth and depth over controls.

V gave up 5 bases and J gave up 0 bases; unmatched junction bases: 3. Germline V lookup: CDR1 SGHVS, CDR2 FQNEAQ. The CDR3 covers 15 residues. Notes on this clone: Its target is unknown.

The material sequenced was peripheral blood, taken on day 0 of AZD1222 vaccination. The source of this sequence is an adult in good health. V usage is TRBV7-8 and J usage is TRBJ2-3, with 9 bases fitting TRBD2. CDR3 loop: CASSKTSGSTDTQYF. CDR3 in DNA: TGTGCCAGCAGCAAAACTAGCGGGAGCACAGATACGCAGTATTTT. Full variable domain (remainder filled in from reference TRBV7-8 and TRBJ2-3): GAGVSQSPRYKVAKRGQDVALRCDPISGHVSLFWYQQALGQGPEFLTYFQNEAQLDKSGLPSDRFFAERPEGSVSTLKIQRTQQEDSAVYLCASSKTSGSTDTQYFGPGTRLTVL.